These 20 T cell receptor beta chains were all obtained from the same sample, sequenced in a study of cytomegalovirus exposure and HLA in healthy donors. PCR primers comprised 60 Vbeta and 13 Jbeta primers. Generated by immunoSEQ multiplex PCR, the TCRdb table keeps only in-frame clones and is missing some. The table has just over 95,000 clones, around four fifths seen once. Material: PBMCs. The receptors were gathered from a woman aged 40 to 50 in good health and CMV-seropositive.

The V gene is TRBV7-3, the J gene TRBJ2-1, with TRBD2 matching 11 bases. Per the germline V gene, CDR1 is SGHTA and CDR2 is FQGTGA. The CDR3 has 16 amino acids. Trimming at V came to 2 bases and at J to 6 bases, leaving 6 bases not matched to a gene. Here the CDR3 reads CASSLVGTSGFNEQFF. CDR3 DNA sequence: TGTGCCAGCAGCTTAGTAGGGACTAGCGGCTTCAATGAGCAGTTCTTC.

This clone occurred a few times. The chain joins TRBV15 to TRBJ1-1; tentative D call: TRBD1 (6 bases). The CDR3 covers 15 residues. Germline V gene lookup returns CDR1 LNHNV and CDR2 YYDKDF (reference sequence). The V end lost 1 base, the J end lost 6 bases, and 15 bases lay between the germline ends. CDR3 sequence reads: CATSRGYRENPEAFF. The DNA for the CDR3 is TGTGCCACCAGCAGAGGGTACAGGGAAAACCCTGAAGCTTTCTTT.

The chain is built from TRBV15 and TRBJ2-3; 7 bases fit TRBD2. The CDR3 length is 16 residues. CDR1 and CDR2 (germline): LNHNV, YYDKDF (reference sequence). V lost 4 bases, J lost 2 bases, and 9 bases stayed unmatched. The CDR3 bases are TGTGCCACCAGCAAAACTAGCGCCACCCCCACAGATACGCAGTATTTT. This translates into CATSKTSATPTDTQYF. Combining the CDR3 with reference TRBV15 and TRBJ2-3 gives the whole variable domain DAMVIQNPRYQVTQFGKPVTLSCSQTLNHNVMYWYQQKSSQAPKLLFHYYDKDFNNEADTPDNFQSRRPNTSFCFLDIRSPGLGDTAMYLCATSKTSATPTDTQYFGPGTRLTVL.

Comments on this clone: The same CDR3 also results from other DNA sequences found in this sample. The V call is TRBV12-5, the J call TRBJ1-1, with D maybe TRBD1 (6 bases). Trimming shortened V by 3 bases and J by 1 base, and 12 bases separated the two germline ends. Germline V CDR1 and CDR2: LGHNT, FRNRAP. The CDR3 is 15 amino acids. This CDR3 reads CASGFPQGQNTEAFF. In nucleotides, the CDR3 is TGTGCTAGTGGTTTCCCACAGGGACAGAACACTGAAGCTTTCTTT.

This clone is a singleton in its sample. The CDR3 loop is CAISGTGNGYTF. Written as DNA, the CDR3 is TGTGCCATCAGTGGAACAGGGAATGGCTACACCTTC. The genes are TRBV10-3 and TRBJ1-2; D possibly corresponds to TRBD1 (6 bases). With 4 bases removed from V and 6 bases from J, the gap between germline ends came to 9 bases. The CDR3 runs 12 residues. Germline values: CDR1 ENHRY, CDR2 SYGVKD.

The table lists this clone with a few counts. The chain couples TRBV29-1 to TRBJ2-7; D perhaps matches TRBD1 (6 bases). Deletions cut 6 bases from V and 0 bases from J, with 9 bases between. Germline loops: CDR1 SQVTM, CDR2 ANQGSEA. CDR3 length equals 12 residues. DNA for the CDR3: TGCAGCGTCCGGGACAACTCCTACGAGCAGTACTTC. Translation: CSVRDNSYEQYF.

This clone was seen a handful of times. V and J are TRBV11-2 and TRBJ2-7, with a tentative D call TRBD2 (6 bases). Germline CDR1 SGHAT, CDR2 FQNNGV. Trimming took off 4 bases at V and 3 bases at J, with 19 bases between the two ends. The CDR3 is made up of 16 amino acids. The CDR3 reads CASSSTPRGYLYEQYF. The CDR3 DNA is TGTGCCAGCAGCTCTACGCCCCGGGGGTATCTCTACGAGCAGTACTTC.

The chain couples TRBV5-1 to TRBJ1-3, with 7 bases that match TRBD1. The CDR3 spans 16 residues. Germline V gene data show CDR1 as SGHRS and CDR2 as YFSETQ. The ends lost 6 bases at V and 1 base at J; junction bases unmatched: 10. Here the CDR3 DNA reads TGCGCCAGCACCCCGGGGACAGCCTTTTCTGGAAACACCATATATTTT. As protein: CASTPGTAFSGNTIYF.

This clone was seen only once. The chain carries TRBV9 and TRBJ1-3; no firm D call. CDR1 is SGDLS and CDR2 is YYNGEE in the germline V gene. V was pared by 2 bases and J by 4 bases, with 10 bases between. The CDR3 has 14 amino acids. CDR3 DNA sequence: TGTGCCAGCAGCGTCGACCCGGGGGGAAACACCATATATTTT. Translated: CASSVDPGGNTIYF.

J is TRBJ1-5 and V is TRBV4-1; 12 nucleotides line up with TRBD1. V dropped 6 bases and J dropped 4; count of bases not matched to a gene: 10. Germline V gene data show CDR1 as MGHRA and CDR2 as YSYEKL. This CDR3 is built from 17 residues. The chain's CDR3 is CASRSGTGGPLNQPQHF. As DNA, the CDR3 is TGCGCCAGCAGGTCCGGGACAGGGGGCCCCCTTAATCAGCCCCAGCATTTT.

This CDR3 is CASRGQGAYEQYF. CDR3 nucleotides: TGTGCCAGCAGAGGACAGGGGGCTTACGAGCAGTACTTC. The chain employs TRBV28 and TRBJ2-7; 11 bases line up with TRBD1. V gave up 6 bases and J gave up 4 bases; unmatched junction bases: 2. This CDR3 has 13 amino acids. Germline values: CDR1 MDHEN, CDR2 SYDVKM.

This chain joins TRBV2 and TRBJ1-4; 8 positions agree with TRBD1. From germline, CDR1 is SNHLY and CDR2 FYNNEI. The CDR3 sequence is 14 residues long. J lost 5 bases, V lost 10 bases, and 9 bases had no gene match. The CDR3 nucleotides are TGTGCCACGGCTCCCTGGACAGGGAATGAAAAACTGTTTTTT. Translating gives CATAPWTGNEKLFF.

The genes are TRBV19 and TRBJ1-2, with no clear D. Germline-derived CDR1 and CDR2 are LNHDA and SQIVND (reference sequence). The CDR3 contains 12 residues. With 4 bases removed from V and 8 bases from J, the gap between germline ends came to 11 bases. The CDR3 bases are TGTGCCAGTAGTAATCGGGTTCGAGGCTACACCTTC. This gives the protein CASSNRVRGYTF.

The CDR3 loop is CASSETGSTDTQYF. The CDR3, as DNA: TGTGCCAGCAGCGAAACCGGGAGCACAGATACGCAGTATTTT. This chain uses TRBV7-9 with TRBJ2-3, with D hard to call. The CDR3 runs 14 residues. The V and J ends lost 5 bases and 0 bases respectively, with 9 bases between them. CDR1 and CDR2 from the germline V gene are SEHNR and FQNEAQ (reference sequence).

The chain carries TRBV18 and TRBJ2-3; perhaps TRBD2 as D (6 bases). Germline CDR1 KGHSH, CDR2 LQKENI. V dropped 0 bases and J dropped 3 bases, with 7 bases sitting between them. The CDR3 runs to 14 residues. CDR3 bases: TGTGCCAGCTCACCACCGGCGGGAACAGATACGCAGTATTTT. This translates into CASSPPAGTDTQYF.

In DNA, the CDR3 is TGTGCCTGGAGTGTACAAAACGGGCTAGCGGGCTTTATAGACTCCTACGAGCAGTACTTC. This translates into CAWSVQNGLAGFIDSYEQYF. V and J are TRBV30 and TRBJ2-7, with 8 positions matching TRBD2. The CDR3 runs to 20 residues. The V segment lost 0 bases and the J segment 0 bases; nucleotides outside the gene matches: 19. Germline loops: CDR1 GTSNPN, CDR2 SVGIG (reference sequence).

This clone was recorded only once. The CDR3 region is CASSPGDRPNNSPLHF. CDR3 nucleotide sequence: TGTGCCAGCAGCCCCGGCGACAGGCCAAATAATTCACCCCTCCACTTT. The rearrangement uses TRBV2 and TRBJ1-6; a possible D gene is TRBD1 (6 bases). The CDR3 length is 16 residues. Germline V gives CDR1 SNHLY, CDR2 FYNNEI. V was pared by 6 bases and J by 5 bases, with 17 bases between. The whole variable domain, remainder taken from reference TRBV2 and TRBJ1-6, is EPEVTQTPSHQVTQMGQEVILRCVPISNHLYFYWYRQILGQKVEFLVSFYNNEISEKSEIFDDQFSVERPDGSNFTLKIRSTKLEDSAMYFCASSPGDRPNNSPLHFGNGTRLTVT.

Comment on this clone: Other nucleotide sequences from this sample produce the same CDR3. This chain uses TRBV5-1 with TRBJ2-7; 8 bases agree with TRBD2. Germline values: CDR1 SGHRS, CDR2 YFSETQ. This CDR3 has 13 amino acids. Trimming cost V 3 bases and J 3 bases; bases outside gene matches: 2. CDR3 sequence: CASSWAGGYEQYF. DNA of the CDR3: TGCGCCAGCAGCTGGGCGGGAGGCTACGAGCAGTACTTC.

The chain employs TRBV11-3 and TRBJ2-1; TRBD2 agrees at 14 bases. This CDR3 is built from 17 residues. After removal of 0 bases from V and 9 bases from J, the junction contained 7 bases not matched to a gene. The germline CDR1 and CDR2 sequences are SGHNT and YENEEA. CDR3 bases: TGTGCCAGCAGCTTAGACGGGGGACTAGCGGGAGCGGGTGAGCAGTTCTTC. Translation gives CASSLDGGLAGAGEQFF.

This clone was recorded once. The chain recombines TRBV30 with TRBJ2-3, with 12 bases matching TRBD2. CDR1 is GTSNPN, CDR2 SVGIG, per germline (reference sequence). This CDR3 is 14 amino acids long. With V trimmed by 2 bases and J by 6 bases, 3 bases remained unmatched. CDR3 bases: TGTGCCTGGAGTCTAGCGGGAGGGTTCGATACGCAGTATTTT. As protein: CAWSLAGGFDTQYF.